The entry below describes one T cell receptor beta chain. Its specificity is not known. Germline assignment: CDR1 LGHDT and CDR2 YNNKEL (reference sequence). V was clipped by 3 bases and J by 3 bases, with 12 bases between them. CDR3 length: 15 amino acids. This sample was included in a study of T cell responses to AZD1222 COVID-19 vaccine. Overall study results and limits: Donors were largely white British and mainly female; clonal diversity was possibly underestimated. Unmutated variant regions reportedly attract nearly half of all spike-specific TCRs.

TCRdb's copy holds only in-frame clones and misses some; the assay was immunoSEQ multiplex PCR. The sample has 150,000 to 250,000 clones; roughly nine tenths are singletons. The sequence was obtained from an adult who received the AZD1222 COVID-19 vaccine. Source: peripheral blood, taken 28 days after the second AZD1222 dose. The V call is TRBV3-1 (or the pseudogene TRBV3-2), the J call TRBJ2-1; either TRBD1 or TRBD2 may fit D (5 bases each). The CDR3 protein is CASSHRWDRYNEQFF. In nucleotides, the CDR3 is TGTGCCAGCAGCCATCGGTGGGACCGCTACAATGAGCAGTTCTTC.